The clone carrying this T cell receptor beta chain occurred a few times. The sample comes from a study of early T cells in non-severe SARS-CoV-2 infection. In the study overall: Alpha and beta chains were unpaired, from unsorted whole-blood bulk RNA.

The CDR3 sequence is 12 residues long. With 7 bases clipped from V and 7 bases from J, the junction kept 4 bases outside the gene matches. TCRdb re-called the 5' RACE reads through MiXCR, storing one row per CDR3 protein. The sample carries about 68,000 distinct CDR3 sequences, under 13% recorded once. The sequenced material came from whole blood. The V call is TRBV12-3 or TRBV12-4, the J call TRBJ2-4, with TRBD1 identical over 7 bases. The clonotype was recovered from an adult who was a healthcare worker with PCR-confirmed SARS-CoV-2 infection or an uninfected control (not recorded which). The CDR3 protein is CASTEDRNIQYF. Written as DNA, the CDR3 is TGTGCCAGCACCGAGGACAGGAACATTCAGTACTTC.